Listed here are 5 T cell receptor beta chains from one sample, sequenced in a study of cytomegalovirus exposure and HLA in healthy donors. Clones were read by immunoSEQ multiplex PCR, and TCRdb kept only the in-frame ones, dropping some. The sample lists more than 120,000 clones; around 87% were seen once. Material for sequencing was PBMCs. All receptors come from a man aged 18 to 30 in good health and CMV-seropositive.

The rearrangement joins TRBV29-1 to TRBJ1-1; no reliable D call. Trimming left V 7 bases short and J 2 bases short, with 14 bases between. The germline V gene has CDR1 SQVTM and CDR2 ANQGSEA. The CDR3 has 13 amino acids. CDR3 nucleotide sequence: TGCAGCGCCGCAGGTAACCGCAACACTGAAGCTTTCTTT. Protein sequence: CSAAGNRNTEAFF.

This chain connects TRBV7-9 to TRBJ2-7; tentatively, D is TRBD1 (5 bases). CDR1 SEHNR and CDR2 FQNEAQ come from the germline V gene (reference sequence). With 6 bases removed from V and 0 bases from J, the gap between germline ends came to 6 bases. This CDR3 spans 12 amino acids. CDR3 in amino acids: CASRTASYEQYF. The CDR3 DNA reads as TGTGCCAGCAGGACAGCCTCCTACGAGCAGTACTTC.

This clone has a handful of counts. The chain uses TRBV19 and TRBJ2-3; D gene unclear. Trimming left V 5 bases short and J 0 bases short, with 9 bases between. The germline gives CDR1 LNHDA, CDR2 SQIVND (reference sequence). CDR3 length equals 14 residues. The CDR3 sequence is CASSRLRSTDTQYF. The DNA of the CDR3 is TGTGCCAGTAGTCGACTCCGAAGCACAGATACGCAGTATTTT.

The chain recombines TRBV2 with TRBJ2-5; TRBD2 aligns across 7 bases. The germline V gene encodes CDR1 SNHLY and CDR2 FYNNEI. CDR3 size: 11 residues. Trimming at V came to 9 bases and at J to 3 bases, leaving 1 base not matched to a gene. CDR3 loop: CASREEETQYF. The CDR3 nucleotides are TGTGCCAGTCGGGAGGAAGAGACCCAGTACTTC.

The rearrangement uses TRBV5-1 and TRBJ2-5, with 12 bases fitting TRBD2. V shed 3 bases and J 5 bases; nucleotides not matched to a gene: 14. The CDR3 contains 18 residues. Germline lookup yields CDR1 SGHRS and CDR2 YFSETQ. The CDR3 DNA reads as TGCGCCAGCAGCTCGAGACTAGCGGGAGTCCCGGCGCGGGAGACCCAGTACTTC. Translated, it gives CASSSRLAGVPARETQYF.